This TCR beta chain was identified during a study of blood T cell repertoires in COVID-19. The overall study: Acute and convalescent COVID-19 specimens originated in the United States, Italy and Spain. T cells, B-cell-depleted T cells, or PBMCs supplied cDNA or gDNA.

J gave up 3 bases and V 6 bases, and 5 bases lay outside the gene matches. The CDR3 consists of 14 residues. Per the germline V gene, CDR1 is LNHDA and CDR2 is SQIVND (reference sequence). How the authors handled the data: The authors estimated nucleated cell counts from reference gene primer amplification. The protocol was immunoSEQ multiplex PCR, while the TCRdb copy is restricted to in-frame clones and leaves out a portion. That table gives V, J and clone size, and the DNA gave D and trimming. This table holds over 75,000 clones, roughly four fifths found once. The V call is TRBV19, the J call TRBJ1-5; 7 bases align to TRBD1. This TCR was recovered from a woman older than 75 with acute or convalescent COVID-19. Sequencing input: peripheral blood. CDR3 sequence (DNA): TGTGCCAGTAGAGGACAGGCGTTCAATCAGCCCCAGCATTTT. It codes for CASRGQAFNQPQHF.